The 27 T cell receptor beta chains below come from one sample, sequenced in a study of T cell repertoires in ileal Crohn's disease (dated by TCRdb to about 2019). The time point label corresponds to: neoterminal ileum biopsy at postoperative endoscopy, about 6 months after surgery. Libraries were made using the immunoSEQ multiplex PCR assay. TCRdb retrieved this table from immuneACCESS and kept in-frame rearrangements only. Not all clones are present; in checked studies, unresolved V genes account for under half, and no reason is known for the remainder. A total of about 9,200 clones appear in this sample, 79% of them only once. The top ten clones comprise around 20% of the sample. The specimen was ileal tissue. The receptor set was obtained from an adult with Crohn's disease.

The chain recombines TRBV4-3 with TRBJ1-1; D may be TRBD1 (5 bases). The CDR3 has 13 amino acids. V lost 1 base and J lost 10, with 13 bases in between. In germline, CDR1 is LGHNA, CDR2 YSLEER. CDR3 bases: TGCGCCAGCAGCCAAGGCCCTAACGGGGGAGCTTTCTTT. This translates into CASSQGPNGGAFF.

The CDR3 nucleotides are TGTGCCAGCAGTTCCGGGACTAGAGGCGGGGAGCTGTTTTTT. It translates to CASSSGTRGGELFF. V is TRBV6-5 and J is TRBJ2-2; 8 nucleotides align to TRBD2. V dropped 4 bases and J dropped 7; count of bases not matched to a gene: 5. The germline gives CDR1 MNHEY, CDR2 SVGAGI. This CDR3 is 14 amino acids long.

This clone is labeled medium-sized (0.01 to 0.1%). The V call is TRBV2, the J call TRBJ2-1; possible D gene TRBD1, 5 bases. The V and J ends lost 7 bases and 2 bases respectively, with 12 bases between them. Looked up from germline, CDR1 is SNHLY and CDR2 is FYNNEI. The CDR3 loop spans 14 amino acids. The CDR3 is CASTWQGAYNEQFF. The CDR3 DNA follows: TGTGCCAGCACCTGGCAGGGCGCCTACAATGAGCAGTTCTTC.

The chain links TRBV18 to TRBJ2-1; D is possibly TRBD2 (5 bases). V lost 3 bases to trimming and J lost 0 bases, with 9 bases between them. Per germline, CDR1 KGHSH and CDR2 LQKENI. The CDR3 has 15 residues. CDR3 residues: CASSPGRGSYNEQFF. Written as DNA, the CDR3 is TGTGCCAGCTCACCCGGACGGGGCTCCTACAATGAGCAGTTCTTC.

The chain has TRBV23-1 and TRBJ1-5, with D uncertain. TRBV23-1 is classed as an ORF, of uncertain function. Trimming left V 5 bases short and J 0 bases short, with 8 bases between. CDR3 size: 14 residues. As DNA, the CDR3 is TGCGCCAGCAGTTTCCCGCGTAGCAATCAGCCCCAGCATTTT. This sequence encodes CASSFPRSNQPQHF.

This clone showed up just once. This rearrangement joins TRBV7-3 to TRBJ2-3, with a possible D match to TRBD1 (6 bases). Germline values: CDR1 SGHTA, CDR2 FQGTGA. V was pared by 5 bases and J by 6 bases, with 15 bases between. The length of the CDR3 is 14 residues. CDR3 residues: CASSRDMGADTQYF. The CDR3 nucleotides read TGTGCCAGCAGCCGGGACATGGGCGCGGATACGCAGTATTTT.

CDR3 sequence: CASSPPRQNTGELFF. The CDR3, as DNA: TGTGCCAGCTCACCACCACGACAGAACACCGGGGAGCTGTTTTTT. V and J are TRBV18 and TRBJ2-2; D gene uncertain. CDR3 length: 15 residues. The germline V gene has CDR1 KGHSH and CDR2 LQKENI. With 0 bases removed from V and 1 base from J, the gap between germline ends came to 6 bases. The whole variable domain, remainder taken from reference TRBV18 and TRBJ2-2, is NAGVMQNPRHLVRRRGQEARLRCSPMKGHSHVYWYRQLPEEGLKFMVYLQKENIIDESGMPKERFSAEFPKEGPSILRIQQVVRGDSAAYFCASSPPRQNTGELFFGEGSRLTVL.

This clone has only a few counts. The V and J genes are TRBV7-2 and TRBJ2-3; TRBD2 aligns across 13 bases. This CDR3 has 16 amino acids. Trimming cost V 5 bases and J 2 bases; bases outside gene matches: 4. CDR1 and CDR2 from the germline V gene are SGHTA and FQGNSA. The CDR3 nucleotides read TGTGCCAGCAGCGGAGGGACTAGCGGGAACACAGATACGCAGTATTTT. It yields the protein CASSGGTSGNTDTQYF.

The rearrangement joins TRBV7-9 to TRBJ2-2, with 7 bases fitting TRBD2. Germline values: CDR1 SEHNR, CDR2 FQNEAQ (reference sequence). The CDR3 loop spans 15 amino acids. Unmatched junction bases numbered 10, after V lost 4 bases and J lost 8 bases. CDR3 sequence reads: CASSSGLHLEGELFF. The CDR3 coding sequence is TGTGCCAGCAGCTCGGGACTACACTTGGAAGGGGAGCTGTTTTTT.

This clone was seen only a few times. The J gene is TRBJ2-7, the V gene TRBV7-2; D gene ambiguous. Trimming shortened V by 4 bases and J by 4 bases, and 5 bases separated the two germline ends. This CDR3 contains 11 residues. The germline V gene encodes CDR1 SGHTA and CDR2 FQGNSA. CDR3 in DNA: TGTGCCAGCAGCTCTCGGTACGAGCAGTACTTC. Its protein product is CASSSRYEQYF.

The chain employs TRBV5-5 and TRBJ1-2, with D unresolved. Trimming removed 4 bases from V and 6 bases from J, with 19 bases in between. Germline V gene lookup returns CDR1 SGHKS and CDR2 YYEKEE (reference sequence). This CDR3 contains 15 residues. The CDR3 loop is CASSAGEGSGHGYTF. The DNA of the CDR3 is TGTGCCAGCAGCGCCGGGGAGGGCTCAGGACATGGCTACACCTTC.

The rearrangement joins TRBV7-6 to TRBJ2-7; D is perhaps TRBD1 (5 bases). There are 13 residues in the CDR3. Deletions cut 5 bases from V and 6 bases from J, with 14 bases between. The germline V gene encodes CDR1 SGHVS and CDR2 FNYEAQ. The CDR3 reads CASSPSDKGEQYF. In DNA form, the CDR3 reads TGTGCCAGCAGCCCCTCGGACAAGGGCGAGCAGTACTTC.

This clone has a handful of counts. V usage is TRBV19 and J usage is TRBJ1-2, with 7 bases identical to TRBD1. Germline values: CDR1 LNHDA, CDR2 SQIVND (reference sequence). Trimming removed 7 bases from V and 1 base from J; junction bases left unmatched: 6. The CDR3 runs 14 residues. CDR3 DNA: TGTGCCAGTACCCCGGGACAGCTTAACTATGGCTACACCTTC. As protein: CASTPGQLNYGYTF.

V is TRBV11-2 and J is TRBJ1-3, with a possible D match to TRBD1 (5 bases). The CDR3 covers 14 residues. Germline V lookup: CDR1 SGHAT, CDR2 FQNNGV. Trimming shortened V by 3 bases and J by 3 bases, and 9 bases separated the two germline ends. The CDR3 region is CASSFGGDGNTIYF. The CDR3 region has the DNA TGTGCCAGCAGCTTTGGGGGGGATGGAAACACCATATATTTT. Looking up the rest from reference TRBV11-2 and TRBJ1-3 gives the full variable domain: EAGVAQSPRYKIIEKRQSVAFWCNPISGHATLYWYQQILGQGPKLLIQFQNNGVVDDSQLPKDRFSAERLKGVDSTLKIQPAKLEDSAVYLCASSFGGDGNTIYFGEGSWLTVV.

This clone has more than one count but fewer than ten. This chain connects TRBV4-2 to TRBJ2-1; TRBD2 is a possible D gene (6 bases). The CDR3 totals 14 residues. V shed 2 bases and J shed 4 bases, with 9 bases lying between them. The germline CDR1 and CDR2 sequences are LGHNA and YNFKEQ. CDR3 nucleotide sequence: TGTGCCAGCAGCCAAACTAGCTCTTACAATGAGCAGTTCTTC. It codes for CASSQTSSYNEQFF.

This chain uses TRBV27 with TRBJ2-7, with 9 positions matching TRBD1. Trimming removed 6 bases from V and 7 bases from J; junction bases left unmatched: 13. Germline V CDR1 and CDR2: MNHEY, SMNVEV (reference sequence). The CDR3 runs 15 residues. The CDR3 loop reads CASRGLDRGPGEQYF. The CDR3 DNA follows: TGTGCCAGCAGGGGGCTGGACAGGGGACCGGGGGAGCAGTACTTC.

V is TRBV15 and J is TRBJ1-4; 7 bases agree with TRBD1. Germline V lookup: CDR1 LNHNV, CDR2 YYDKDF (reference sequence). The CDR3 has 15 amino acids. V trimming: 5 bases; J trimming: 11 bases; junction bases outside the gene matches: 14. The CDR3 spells CATSSPGQGGRKLFF. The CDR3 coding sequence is TGTGCCACCAGCTCACCGGGCCAGGGGGGACGGAAACTGTTTTTT. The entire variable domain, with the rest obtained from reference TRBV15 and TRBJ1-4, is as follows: DAMVIQNPRYQVTQFGKPVTLSCSQTLNHNVMYWYQQKSSQAPKLLFHYYDKDFNNEADTPDNFQSRRPNTSFCFLDIRSPGLGDTAMYLCATSSPGQGGRKLFFGSGTQLSVL.

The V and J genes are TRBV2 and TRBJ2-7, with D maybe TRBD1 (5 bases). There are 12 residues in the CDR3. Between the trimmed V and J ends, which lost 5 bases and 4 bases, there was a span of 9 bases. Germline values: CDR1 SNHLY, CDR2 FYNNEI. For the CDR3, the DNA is TGTGCCAGCAGTACCCGACAGTACGAGCAGTACTTC. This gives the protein CASSTRQYEQYF.

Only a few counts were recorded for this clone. DNA for the CDR3: TGTGCCAGCAGCTCGGGACACCATACTAGCACAGATACGCAGTATTTT. Amino acid sequence: CASSSGHHTSTDTQYF. V and J are TRBV4-2 and TRBJ2-3, with D possibly TRBD1 on 6 matching bases. Germline V gene lookup returns CDR1 LGHNA and CDR2 YNFKEQ. The CDR3 covers 16 residues. V lost 5 bases, J lost 0 bases, and 15 bases lay in between.

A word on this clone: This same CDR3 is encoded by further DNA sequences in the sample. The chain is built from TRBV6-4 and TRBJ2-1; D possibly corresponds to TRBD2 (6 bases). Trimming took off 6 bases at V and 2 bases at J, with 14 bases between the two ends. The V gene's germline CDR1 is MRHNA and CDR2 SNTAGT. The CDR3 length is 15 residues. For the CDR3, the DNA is TGTGCCAGCAGAGTAACTAGCCTCCCCTACAATGAGCAGTTCTTC. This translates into CASRVTSLPYNEQFF.

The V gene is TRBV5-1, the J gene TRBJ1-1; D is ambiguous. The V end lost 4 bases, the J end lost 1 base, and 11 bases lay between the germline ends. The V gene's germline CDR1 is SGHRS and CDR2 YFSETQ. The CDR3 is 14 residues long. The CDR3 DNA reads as TGCGCCAGCAGCCCCAGCGTCGGGAACACTGAAGCTTTCTTT. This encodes CASSPSVGNTEAFF.

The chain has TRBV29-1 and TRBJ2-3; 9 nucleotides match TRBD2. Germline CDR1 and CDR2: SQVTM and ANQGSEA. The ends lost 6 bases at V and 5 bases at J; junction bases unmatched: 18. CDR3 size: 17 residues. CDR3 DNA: TGCAGCGTCGAGGAGGTGCGGGAGGGCGTTTTAGGAGATACGCAGTATTTT. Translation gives CSVEEVREGVLGDTQYF.

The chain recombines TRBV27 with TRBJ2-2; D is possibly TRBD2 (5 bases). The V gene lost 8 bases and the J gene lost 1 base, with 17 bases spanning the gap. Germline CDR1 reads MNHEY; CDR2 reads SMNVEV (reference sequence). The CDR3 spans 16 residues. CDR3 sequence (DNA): TGTGCCAGCCGTGAGCAGCGGACCCTGAACACCGGGGAGCTGTTTTTT. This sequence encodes CASREQRTLNTGELFF.

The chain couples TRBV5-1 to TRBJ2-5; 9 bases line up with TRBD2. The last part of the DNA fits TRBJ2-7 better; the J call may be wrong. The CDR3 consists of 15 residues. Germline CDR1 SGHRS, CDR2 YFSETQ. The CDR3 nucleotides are TGCGCCAGCAGCTTGGTCGCGGGAGGGCCCTACGAGCAGTACTTC. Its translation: CASSLVAGGPYEQYF.

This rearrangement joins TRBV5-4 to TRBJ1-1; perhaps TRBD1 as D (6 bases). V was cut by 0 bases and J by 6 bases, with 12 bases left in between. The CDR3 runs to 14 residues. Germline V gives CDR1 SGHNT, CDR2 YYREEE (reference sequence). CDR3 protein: CASSLGIQGPEAFF. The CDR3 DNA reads TGTGCCAGCAGCTTGGGAATACAGGGCCCTGAAGCTTTCTTT.

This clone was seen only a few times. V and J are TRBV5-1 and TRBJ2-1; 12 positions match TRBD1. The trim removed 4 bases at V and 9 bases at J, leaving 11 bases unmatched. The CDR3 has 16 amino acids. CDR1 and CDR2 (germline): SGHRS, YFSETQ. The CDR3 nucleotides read TGCGCCAGCAGCAACCCCGGGACAGGGGGCCGGAGTGAGCAGTTCTTC. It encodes CASSNPGTGGRSEQFF.

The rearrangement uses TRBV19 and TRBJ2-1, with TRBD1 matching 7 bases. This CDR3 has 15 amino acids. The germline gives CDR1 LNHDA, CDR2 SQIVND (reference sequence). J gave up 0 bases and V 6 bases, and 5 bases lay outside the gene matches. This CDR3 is CASSQDRSSYNEQFF. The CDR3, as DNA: TGTGCCAGTAGCCAGGACAGGAGCTCCTACAATGAGCAGTTCTTC.